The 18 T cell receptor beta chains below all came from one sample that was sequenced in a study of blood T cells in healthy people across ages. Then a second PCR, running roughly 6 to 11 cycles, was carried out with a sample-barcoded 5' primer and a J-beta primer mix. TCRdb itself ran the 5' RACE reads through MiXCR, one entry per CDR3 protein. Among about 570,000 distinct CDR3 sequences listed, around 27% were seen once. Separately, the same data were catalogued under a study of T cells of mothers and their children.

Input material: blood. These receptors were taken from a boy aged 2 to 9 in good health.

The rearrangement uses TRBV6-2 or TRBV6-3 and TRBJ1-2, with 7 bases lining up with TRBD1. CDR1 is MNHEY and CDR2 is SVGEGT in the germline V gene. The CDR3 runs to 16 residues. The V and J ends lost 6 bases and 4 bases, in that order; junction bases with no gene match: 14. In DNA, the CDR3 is TGTGCCAGCAGGCCAGCCGGGGGACAGACGTCCTATGGCTACACCTTC. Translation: CASRPAGGQTSYGYTF.

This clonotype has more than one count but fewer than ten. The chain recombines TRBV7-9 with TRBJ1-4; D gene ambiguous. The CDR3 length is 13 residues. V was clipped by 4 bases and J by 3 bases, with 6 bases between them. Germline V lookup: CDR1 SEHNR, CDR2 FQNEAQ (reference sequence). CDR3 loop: CASSSGANEKLFF. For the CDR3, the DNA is TGTGCCAGCAGCTCAGGCGCTAATGAAAAACTGTTTTTT.

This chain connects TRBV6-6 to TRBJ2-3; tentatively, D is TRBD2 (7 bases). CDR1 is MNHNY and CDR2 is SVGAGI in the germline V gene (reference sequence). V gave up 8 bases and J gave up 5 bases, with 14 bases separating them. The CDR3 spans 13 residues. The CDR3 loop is CASRSGGQDTQYF. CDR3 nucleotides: TGTGCCAGCCGGTCGGGGGGCCAAGATACGCAGTATTTT.

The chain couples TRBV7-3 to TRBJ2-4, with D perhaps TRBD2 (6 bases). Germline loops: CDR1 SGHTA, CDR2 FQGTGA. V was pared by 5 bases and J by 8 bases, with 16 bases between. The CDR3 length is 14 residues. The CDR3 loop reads CASSRGRSGDIQYF. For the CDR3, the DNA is TGTGCCAGCAGCCGGGGACGGTCGGGGGACATTCAGTACTTC.

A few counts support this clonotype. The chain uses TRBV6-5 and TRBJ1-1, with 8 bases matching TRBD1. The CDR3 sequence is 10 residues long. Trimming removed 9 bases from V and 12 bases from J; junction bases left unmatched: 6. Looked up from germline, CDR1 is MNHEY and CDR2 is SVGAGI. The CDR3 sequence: CASRQGSTFF. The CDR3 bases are TGTGCCAGTCGACAGGGGTCAACTTTCTTT.

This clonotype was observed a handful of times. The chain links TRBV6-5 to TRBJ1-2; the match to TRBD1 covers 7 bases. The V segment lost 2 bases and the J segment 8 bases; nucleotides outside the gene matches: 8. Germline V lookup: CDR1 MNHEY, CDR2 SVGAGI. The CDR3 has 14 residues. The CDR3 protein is CASSYQRGLGGYTF. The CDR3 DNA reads TGTGCCAGCAGTTACCAGAGGGGGCTCGGAGGCTACACCTTC.

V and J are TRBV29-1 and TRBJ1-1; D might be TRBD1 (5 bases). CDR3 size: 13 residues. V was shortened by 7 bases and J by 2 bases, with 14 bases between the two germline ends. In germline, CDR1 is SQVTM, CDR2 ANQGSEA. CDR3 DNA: TGCAGCGCCCGTTTGGGGCAAAACACTGAAGCTTTCTTT. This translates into CSARLGQNTEAFF. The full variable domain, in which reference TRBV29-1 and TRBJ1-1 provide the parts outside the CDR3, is SAVISQKPSRDICQRGTSLTIQCQVDSQVTMMFWYRQQPGQSLTLIATANQGSEATYESGFVIDKFPISRPNLTFSTLTVSNMSPEDSSIYLCSARLGQNTEAFFGQGTRLTVV.

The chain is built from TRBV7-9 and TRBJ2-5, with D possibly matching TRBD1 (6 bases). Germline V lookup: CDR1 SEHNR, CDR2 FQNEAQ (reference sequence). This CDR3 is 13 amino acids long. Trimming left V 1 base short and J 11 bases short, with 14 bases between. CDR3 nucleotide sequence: TGTGCCAGCAGCTTAGGGACAGTCGATGAGCAGTACTTC. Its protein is CASSLGTVDEQYF.

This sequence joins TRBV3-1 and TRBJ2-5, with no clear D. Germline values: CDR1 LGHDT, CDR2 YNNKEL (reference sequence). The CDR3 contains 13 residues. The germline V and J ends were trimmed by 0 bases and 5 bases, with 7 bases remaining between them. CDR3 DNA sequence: TGTGCCAGCAGCCAAGATTTCGTTGAGACCCAGTACTTC. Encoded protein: CASSQDFVETQYF.

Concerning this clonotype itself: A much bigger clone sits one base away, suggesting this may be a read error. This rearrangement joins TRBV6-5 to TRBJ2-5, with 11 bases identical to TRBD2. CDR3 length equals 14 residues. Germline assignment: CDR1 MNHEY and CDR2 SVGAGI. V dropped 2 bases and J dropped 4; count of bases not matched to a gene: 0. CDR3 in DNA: TGTGCCAGCAGTTACGGACTAGCGGGAGAGACCCAGTACTTC. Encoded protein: CASSYGLAGETQYF.

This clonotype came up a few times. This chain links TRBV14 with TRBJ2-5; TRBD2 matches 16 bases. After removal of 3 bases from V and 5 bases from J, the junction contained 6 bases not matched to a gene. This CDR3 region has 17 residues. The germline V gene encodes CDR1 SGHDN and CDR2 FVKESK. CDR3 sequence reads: CASSQGTSGRVLETQYF. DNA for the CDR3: TGTGCCAGCAGCCAGGGGACTAGCGGGAGGGTTTTGGAGACCCAGTACTTC.

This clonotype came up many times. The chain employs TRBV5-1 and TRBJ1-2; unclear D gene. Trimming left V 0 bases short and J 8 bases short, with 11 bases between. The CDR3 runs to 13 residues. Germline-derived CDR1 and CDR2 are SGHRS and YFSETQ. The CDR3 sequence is CASSLEGSRGYTF. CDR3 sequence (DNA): TGCGCCAGCAGCTTGGAAGGGAGCAGGGGCTACACCTTC. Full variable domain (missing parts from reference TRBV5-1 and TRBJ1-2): KAGVTQTPRYLIKTRGQQVTLSCSPISGHRSVSWYQQTPGQGLQFLFEYFSETQRNKGNFPGRFSGRQFSNSRSEMNVSTLELGDSALYLCASSLEGSRGYTFGSGTRLTVV.

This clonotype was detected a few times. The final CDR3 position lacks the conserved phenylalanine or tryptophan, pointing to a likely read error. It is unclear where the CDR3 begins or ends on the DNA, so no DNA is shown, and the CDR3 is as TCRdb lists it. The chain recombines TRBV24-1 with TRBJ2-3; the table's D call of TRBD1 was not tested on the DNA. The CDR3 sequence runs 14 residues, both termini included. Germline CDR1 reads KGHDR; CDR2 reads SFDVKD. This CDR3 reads CATSDPPRGFSFSV.

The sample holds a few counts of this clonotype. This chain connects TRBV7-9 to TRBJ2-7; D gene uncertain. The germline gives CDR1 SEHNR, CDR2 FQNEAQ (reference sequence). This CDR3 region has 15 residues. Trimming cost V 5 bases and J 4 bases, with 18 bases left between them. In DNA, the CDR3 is TGTGCCAGCAGCCCCACCTTAGCTTTTACTTACGAGCAGTACTTC. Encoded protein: CASSPTLAFTYEQYF.

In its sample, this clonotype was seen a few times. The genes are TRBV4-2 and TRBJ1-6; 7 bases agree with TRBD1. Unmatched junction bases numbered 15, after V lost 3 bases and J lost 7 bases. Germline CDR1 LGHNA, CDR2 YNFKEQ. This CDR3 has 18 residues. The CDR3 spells CASSQAPPGQHLNSPLHF. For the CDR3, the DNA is TGTGCCAGCAGCCAGGCCCCTCCGGGACAGCACTTGAATTCACCCCTCCACTTT.

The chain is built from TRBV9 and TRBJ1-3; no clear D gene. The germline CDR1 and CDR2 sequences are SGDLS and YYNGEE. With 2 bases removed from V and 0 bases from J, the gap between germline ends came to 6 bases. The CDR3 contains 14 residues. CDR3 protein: CASSVGSSGNTIYF. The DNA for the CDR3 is TGTGCCAGCAGCGTGGGCAGCTCTGGAAACACCATATATTTT.

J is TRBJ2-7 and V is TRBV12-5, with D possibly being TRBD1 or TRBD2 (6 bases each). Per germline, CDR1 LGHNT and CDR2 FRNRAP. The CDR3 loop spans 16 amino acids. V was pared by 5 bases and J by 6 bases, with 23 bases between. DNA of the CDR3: TGTGCTAGTGGTCCCCGTCGGGACGGAGGGGGTCGCGAGCAGTACTTC. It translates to CASGPRRDGGGREQYF.

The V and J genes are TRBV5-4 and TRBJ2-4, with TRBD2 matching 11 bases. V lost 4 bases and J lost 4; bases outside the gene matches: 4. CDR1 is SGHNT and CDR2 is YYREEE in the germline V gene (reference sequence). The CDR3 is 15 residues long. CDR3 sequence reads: CASSMTSGDKNIQYF. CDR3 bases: TGTGCCAGCAGCATGACTAGCGGGGATAAAAACATTCAGTACTTC.